The rows below give T cell receptor beta chains drawn from one sample of a study of blood T cell repertoires in COVID-19. The method was immunoSEQ multiplex PCR; TCRdb's version includes in-frame clones alone and lacks a portion of them. The sample carries around 250,000 clones, 70% to 90% recorded once. Sequencing was done on a sample of PBMCs or T cells enriched from blood (not recorded which). The receptor source for this set is a man aged 50 to 59 who had been exposed to COVID-19. Both conserved end residues are part of each CDR3. The order of the fields is D gene, J gene, V gene, clone size, CDR3 protein, CDR3 DNA. The D gene is left open where the match is weak. Size tells how often a clone was seen (once, few, many) or the class of an expanded clone, and some rows leave it out.

d_call: TRBD1
j_call: TRBJ2-1
v_call: TRBV5-1
clone_size: NA
cdr3_aa: CASSFDRDEQFF
cdr3_nt: TGCGCCAGCAGCTTCGACAGGGATGAGCAGTTCTTC

d_call: TRBD2
j_call: TRBJ2-5
v_call: TRBV5-1
clone_size: once
cdr3_aa: CASSGGSGGAIGETQYF
cdr3_nt: TGCGCCAGCAGCGGAGGGAGCGGGGGGGCCATCGGAGAGACCCAGTACTTC

d_call: NA
j_call: TRBJ1-1
v_call: TRBV3-1/TRBV3-2
clone_size: NA
cdr3_aa: CASSRQGMNTEAFF
cdr3_nt: TGTGCCAGCAGCCGTCAGGGAATGAACACTGAAGCTTTCTTT

d_call: TRBD1
j_call: TRBJ1-6
v_call: TRBV18
clone_size: few
cdr3_aa: CASSPTGQENSPLHF
cdr3_nt: TGTGCCAGCTCACCAACCGGACAGGAAAACTCACCCCTCCACTTT

d_call: NA
j_call: TRBJ1-1
v_call: TRBV6-5
clone_size: NA
cdr3_aa: CASSYSEGRTEAFF
cdr3_nt: TGTGCCAGCAGTTACTCGGAGGGAAGGACTGAAGCTTTCTTT

d_call: NA
j_call: TRBJ1-5
v_call: TRBV27
clone_size: NA
cdr3_aa: CASSVGQTPYSNQPQHF
cdr3_nt: TGTGCCAGCAGTGTAGGACAGACCCCCTATAGCAATCAGCCCCAGCATTTT

d_call: TRBD2
j_call: TRBJ2-4
v_call: TRBV11-2
clone_size: NA
cdr3_aa: CASSLTSGVGIQYF
cdr3_nt: TGTGCCAGCAGCTTAACTAGCGGGGTTGGCATTCAGTACTTC

d_call: TRBD1
j_call: TRBJ2-7
v_call: TRBV4-1
clone_size: NA
cdr3_aa: CASSQTGLSYEQYF
cdr3_nt: TGCGCCAGCAGCCAGACAGGGCTATCCTACGAGCAGTACTTC

d_call: TRBD1
j_call: TRBJ2-5
v_call: TRBV3-1/TRBV3-2
clone_size: NA
cdr3_aa: CASSQELNRGRLRETQYF
cdr3_nt: TGTGCCAGCAGCCAAGAATTAAACAGGGGGCGTTTACGGGAGACCCAGTACTTC

d_call: NA
j_call: TRBJ2-3
v_call: TRBV5-4
clone_size: NA
cdr3_aa: CASSLAQGPDTQYF
cdr3_nt: TGTGCCAGCAGCTTGGCGCAGGGCCCGGATACGCAGTATTTT

d_call: TRBD1
j_call: TRBJ2-1
v_call: TRBV24-1
clone_size: NA
cdr3_aa: CATSAAGTGGVDEQFF
cdr3_nt: TGTGCCACCAGTGCAGCCGGGACAGGGGGCGTCGATGAGCAGTTCTTC

d_call: NA
j_call: TRBJ1-1
v_call: TRBV5-1
clone_size: NA
cdr3_aa: CASSLGGLTEAFF
cdr3_nt: TGCGCCAGCAGCTTGGGAGGGTTGACTGAAGCTTTCTTT

d_call: NA
j_call: TRBJ1-3
v_call: TRBV2
clone_size: NA
cdr3_aa: CASKGGTSGNTIYF
cdr3_nt: TGTGCCAGCAAGGGCGGGACGTCGGGAAACACCATATATTTT

d_call: TRBD2
j_call: TRBJ2-5
v_call: TRBV9
clone_size: NA
cdr3_aa: CASSVGVGLNQETQYF
cdr3_nt: TGTGCCAGCAGCGTGGGGGTGGGACTAAACCAAGAGACCCAGTACTTC

d_call: TRBD1
j_call: TRBJ1-5
v_call: TRBV2
clone_size: NA
cdr3_aa: CASSEADRAQPQHF
cdr3_nt: TGTGCCAGCAGTGAAGCGGACAGGGCTCAGCCCCAGCATTTT

d_call: NA
j_call: TRBJ1-2
v_call: TRBV5-1
clone_size: NA
cdr3_aa: CASSLGAATNYGYTF
cdr3_nt: TGCGCCAGCAGCTTAGGGGCGGCTACTAACTATGGCTACACCTTC

d_call: NA
j_call: TRBJ2-2
v_call: TRBV18
clone_size: once
cdr3_aa: CASSQGQNTGELFF
cdr3_nt: TGTGCCAGCTCACAGGGACAGAACACCGGGGAGCTGTTTTTT

d_call: TRBD1
j_call: TRBJ1-3
v_call: TRBV7-9
clone_size: few
cdr3_aa: CASSGYVDRDSGNTIYF
cdr3_nt: TGTGCCAGCAGCGGATACGTTGACAGGGACTCTGGAAACACCATATATTTT

d_call: NA
j_call: TRBJ1-1
v_call: TRBV10-3
clone_size: NA
cdr3_aa: CAIRASGQGIVATEAFF
cdr3_nt: TGTGCCATCAGGGCCTCCGGGCAGGGGATAGTAGCCACTGAAGCTTTCTTT

d_call: TRBD1
j_call: TRBJ1-6
v_call: TRBV2
clone_size: NA
cdr3_aa: CASSGQGNSPLHF
cdr3_nt: TGTGCCAGCAGTGGACAGGGAAATTCACCCCTCCACTTT

d_call: NA
j_call: TRBJ1-3
v_call: TRBV5-4
clone_size: NA
cdr3_aa: CASSFSGSSGNTIYF
cdr3_nt: TGTGCCAGCAGCTTCAGCGGCAGCTCTGGAAACACCATATATTTT

d_call: NA
j_call: TRBJ1-2
v_call: TRBV18
clone_size: NA
cdr3_aa: CASSPPTRVGGYTF
cdr3_nt: TGTGCCAGCTCACCACCGACCAGGGTCGGGGGCTACACCTTC

d_call: NA
j_call: TRBJ1-1
v_call: TRBV5-1
clone_size: NA
cdr3_aa: CASSGGQTESNTEAFF
cdr3_nt: TGCGCCAGCAGCGGGGGCCAAACCGAATCGAACACTGAAGCTTTCTTT

d_call: NA
j_call: TRBJ2-1
v_call: TRBV9
clone_size: few
cdr3_aa: CASSASGLAVVEQFF
cdr3_nt: TGTGCCAGCAGCGCCTCGGGGTTAGCGGTCGTGGAGCAGTTCTTC

d_call: NA
j_call: TRBJ1-1
v_call: TRBV10-3
clone_size: NA
cdr3_aa: CATSLGDTEAFF
cdr3_nt: TGTGCCACCAGCTTAGGGGACACTGAAGCTTTCTTT

d_call: TRBD2
j_call: TRBJ2-1
v_call: TRBV6-1
clone_size: NA
cdr3_aa: CASSIGTSGPEQFF
cdr3_nt: TGTGCCAGCAGTATCGGGACTAGCGGCCCTGAGCAGTTCTTC

d_call: TRBD1
j_call: TRBJ1-1
v_call: TRBV9
clone_size: NA
cdr3_aa: CASSVLAERRGHTEAFF
cdr3_nt: TGTGCCAGCAGCGTATTGGCGGAGCGGAGGGGGCACACTGAAGCTTTCTTT

d_call: NA
j_call: TRBJ1-6
v_call: TRBV14
clone_size: NA
cdr3_aa: CASSRGFSYNSPLHF
cdr3_nt: TGTGCCAGCAGCCGAGGTTTCTCCTATAATTCACCCCTCCACTTT

d_call: NA
j_call: TRBJ1-4
v_call: TRBV5-4
clone_size: NA
cdr3_aa: CASSGGGATNEKLFF
cdr3_nt: TGTGCCAGCAGTGGGGGGGGAGCAACTAATGAAAAACTGTTTTTT

d_call: TRBD1
j_call: TRBJ2-5
v_call: TRBV29-1
clone_size: NA
cdr3_aa: CSTTDRGQETQYF
cdr3_nt: TGCAGCACTACGGACAGGGGGCAAGAGACCCAGTACTTC

d_call: NA
j_call: TRBJ1-1
v_call: TRBV5-1
clone_size: NA
cdr3_aa: CASSLSQGDTEAFF
cdr3_nt: TGCGCCAGCAGCTTGAGCCAGGGCGACACTGAAGCTTTCTTT

d_call: TRBD2
j_call: TRBJ2-3
v_call: TRBV7-6
clone_size: NA
cdr3_aa: CASSSPSGRAVDTQYF
cdr3_nt: TGTGCCAGCAGCTCTCCTAGCGGGAGGGCCGTAGATACGCAGTATTTT

d_call: NA
j_call: TRBJ2-3
v_call: TRBV4-1
clone_size: NA
cdr3_aa: CASSQERDFTDTQYF
cdr3_nt: TGCGCCAGCAGCCAAGAACGGGACTTCACAGATACGCAGTATTTT

d_call: TRBD2
j_call: TRBJ2-3
v_call: TRBV5-1
clone_size: NA
cdr3_aa: CASSQGTSGNTDTQYF
cdr3_nt: TGCGCCAGCAGCCAAGGGACTAGCGGGAACACAGATACGCAGTATTTT

d_call: NA
j_call: TRBJ1-1
v_call: TRBV7-3
clone_size: NA
cdr3_aa: CASSLPLGEAFF
cdr3_nt: TGTGCCAGCAGCTTACCCCTCGGGGAGGCTTTCTTT

d_call: NA
j_call: TRBJ1-1
v_call: TRBV5-1
clone_size: NA
cdr3_aa: CASSLEGPEAFF
cdr3_nt: TGCGCCAGCAGCTTGGAGGGGCCTGAAGCTTTCTTT

d_call: TRBD1
j_call: TRBJ1-5
v_call: TRBV19
clone_size: NA
cdr3_aa: CASRADRDQPQHF
cdr3_nt: TGTGCCAGTAGGGCCGACAGGGATCAGCCCCAGCATTTT

d_call: TRBD2
j_call: TRBJ2-1
v_call: TRBV9
clone_size: NA
cdr3_aa: CASSVNGRSQFF
cdr3_nt: TGTGCCAGCAGCGTAAACGGGAGGTCGCAGTTCTTC

d_call: TRBD1
j_call: TRBJ1-4
v_call: TRBV2
clone_size: NA
cdr3_aa: CASSADRGQVEKLFF
cdr3_nt: TGTGCCAGCAGCGCGGACAGGGGGCAGGTTGAAAAACTGTTTTTT

d_call: NA
j_call: TRBJ1-5
v_call: TRBV12-5
clone_size: NA
cdr3_aa: CASGSGQPDPLHYSNQPQHF
cdr3_nt: TGTGCTAGTGGTTCCGGACAGCCTGACCCTCTCCATTATAGCAATCAGCCCCAGCATTTT

d_call: NA
j_call: TRBJ2-7
v_call: TRBV6-6
clone_size: NA
cdr3_aa: CASSPAGSYEQYF
cdr3_nt: TGTGCCAGCAGTCCTGCCGGGTCCTACGAGCAGTACTTC

d_call: NA
j_call: TRBJ2-3
v_call: TRBV4-1
clone_size: NA
cdr3_aa: CASSQVPRGTDTQYF
cdr3_nt: TGCGCCAGCAGCCAAGTACCGCGGGGTACAGATACGCAGTATTTT

d_call: TRBD1
j_call: TRBJ1-2
v_call: TRBV28
clone_size: NA
cdr3_aa: CASSSGQGSRGYTF
cdr3_nt: TGTGCCAGCAGTTCGGGACAGGGGAGTCGCGGCTACACCTTC

d_call: NA
j_call: TRBJ1-2
v_call: TRBV6-6
clone_size: NA
cdr3_aa: CASSYGRDRYGYTF
cdr3_nt: TGTGCCAGCAGTTACGGCAGGGATCGCTATGGCTACACCTTC

d_call: NA
j_call: TRBJ1-1
v_call: TRBV9
clone_size: NA
cdr3_aa: CASSVVPGGAEAFF
cdr3_nt: TGTGCCAGCAGCGTAGTTCCGGGTGGAGCTGAAGCTTTCTTT

d_call: NA
j_call: TRBJ1-2
v_call: TRBV2
clone_size: NA
cdr3_aa: CASTTGGYSDGYTF
cdr3_nt: TGTGCCTCCACGACGGGAGGGTATAGCGATGGCTACACCTTC

d_call: NA
j_call: TRBJ2-3
v_call: TRBV30
clone_size: NA
cdr3_aa: CAWSVQQGTDTQYF
cdr3_nt: TGTGCCTGGAGTGTACAACAGGGCACAGATACGCAGTATTTT